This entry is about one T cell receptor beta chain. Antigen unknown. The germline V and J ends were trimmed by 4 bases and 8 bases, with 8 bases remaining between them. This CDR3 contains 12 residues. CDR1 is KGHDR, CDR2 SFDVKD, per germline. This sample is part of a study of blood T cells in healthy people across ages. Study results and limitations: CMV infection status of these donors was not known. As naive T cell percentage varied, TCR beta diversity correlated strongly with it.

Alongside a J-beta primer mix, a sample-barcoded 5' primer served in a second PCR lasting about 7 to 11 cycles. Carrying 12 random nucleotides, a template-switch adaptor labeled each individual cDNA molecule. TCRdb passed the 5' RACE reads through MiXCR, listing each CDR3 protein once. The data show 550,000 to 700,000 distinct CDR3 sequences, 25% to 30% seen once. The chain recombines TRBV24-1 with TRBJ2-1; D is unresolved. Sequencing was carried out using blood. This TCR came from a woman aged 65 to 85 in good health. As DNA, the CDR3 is TGTGCCACCAGTGACTTTAGGGATGAGCAGTTCTTC. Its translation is CATSDFRDEQFF.